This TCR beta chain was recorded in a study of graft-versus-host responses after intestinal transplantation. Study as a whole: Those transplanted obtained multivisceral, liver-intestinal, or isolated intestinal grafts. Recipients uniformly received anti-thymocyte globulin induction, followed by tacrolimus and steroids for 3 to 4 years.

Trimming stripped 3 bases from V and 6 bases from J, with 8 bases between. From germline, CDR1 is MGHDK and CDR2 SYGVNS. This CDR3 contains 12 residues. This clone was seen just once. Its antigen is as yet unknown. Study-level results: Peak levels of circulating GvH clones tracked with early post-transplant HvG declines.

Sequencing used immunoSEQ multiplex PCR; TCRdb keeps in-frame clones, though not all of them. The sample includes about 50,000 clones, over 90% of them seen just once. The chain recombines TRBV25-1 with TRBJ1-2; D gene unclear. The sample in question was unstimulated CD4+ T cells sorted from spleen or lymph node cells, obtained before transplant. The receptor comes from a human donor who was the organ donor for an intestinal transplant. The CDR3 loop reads CASSDPTNGYTF. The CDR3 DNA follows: TGTGCCAGCAGTGACCCGACTAATGGCTACACCTTC.